The 28 T cell receptor beta chains given below trace back to one sample, sequenced in a study of blood T cell repertoires in COVID-19. Clones were read by immunoSEQ multiplex PCR, and TCRdb kept only the in-frame ones, dropping some. The sample has over 75,000 clones; roughly 79% are singletons. The specimen was peripheral blood. Every receptor here comes from a human donor in a cohort sampled during active COVID-19.

This clone was detected a few times. The chain links TRBV5-6 to TRBJ2-5, with 8 bases aligning to TRBD1. CDR1 and CDR2 (germline): SGHDT, YYEEEE. The V gene end was trimmed by 1 base and the J gene end by 3 bases; junction bases not matched to a gene: 2. This CDR3 is 14 amino acids long. The CDR3 DNA is TGTGCCAGCAGCTTGCTGACAGGGGAAGAGACCCAGTACTTC. This codes for CASSLLTGEETQYF. Full variable domain (outside the CDR3, taken from reference TRBV5-6 and TRBJ2-5): DAGVTQSPTHLIKTRGQQVTLRCSPKSGHDTVSWYQQALGQGPQFIFQYYEEEERQRGNFPDRFSGHQFPNYSSELNVNALLLGDSALYLCASSLLTGEETQYFGPGTRLLVL.

CDR3 residues: CASSLKPLDTIYF. The CDR3, as DNA: TGCGCCAGCAGCTTGAAGCCCCTGGACACCATATATTTT. The rearrangement links TRBV5-1 to TRBJ1-3; D gene ambiguous. V was cut by 1 base and J by 8 bases, with 10 bases left in between. The CDR3 is 13 residues long. Per the germline V gene, CDR1 is SGHRS and CDR2 is YFSETQ.

CDR3 DNA: TGTGCCAGCAGCTTAGATTTTGGGAGCTACAATGAGCAGTTCTTC. This translates into CASSLDFGSYNEQFF. The V call is TRBV11-3, the J call TRBJ2-1; a possible D gene is TRBD2 (5 bases). CDR1 SGHNT and CDR2 YENEEA come from the germline V gene. V gave up 0 bases and J gave up 3 bases, with 9 bases separating them. The CDR3 length is 15 residues.

The chain combines TRBV19 with TRBJ2-2, with TRBD2 matching 12 bases. Germline CDR1 reads LNHDA; CDR2 reads SQIVND (reference sequence). This CDR3 comprises 16 residues. Trimming took 7 bases from V and 7 from J; bases not matched to a gene: 10. The CDR3: CASIPMGLAGSGELFF. The CDR3 DNA sequence: TGTGCCAGTATCCCGATGGGACTAGCGGGCAGCGGGGAGCTGTTTTTT.

The chain has TRBV2 and TRBJ1-2; the match to TRBD1 covers 7 bases. CDR1 is SNHLY, CDR2 FYNNEI, per germline. The CDR3 extends over 13 amino acids. The V and J ends lost 6 bases and 3 bases, in that order; junction bases with no gene match: 4. Here the CDR3 DNA reads TGTGCCAGCAGGGTAGGGACAGACTATGGCTACACCTTC. It specifies CASRVGTDYGYTF.

V is TRBV14 and J is TRBJ2-3, with 7 bases matching TRBD2. The V segment lost 1 base and the J segment 2 bases; nucleotides outside the gene matches: 3. Per the germline V gene, CDR1 is SGHDN and CDR2 is FVKESK. This CDR3 has 15 amino acids. CDR3 loop: CASSQAGGLTDTQYF. CDR3 in DNA: TGTGCCAGCAGCCAAGCGGGGGGACTCACAGATACGCAGTATTTT.

The chain carries TRBV21-1 and TRBJ2-7; TRBD2 is the table's D call and was not checked against the DNA. TRBV21-1 is a pseudogene locus. This CDR3 is built from 15 residues. CDR3 sequence reads: CASSRIGLADYEQYV. For the CDR3, the DNA is TGTGCCAGCAGCCGCATCGGACTAGCGGACTACGAGCAGTACGTC.

V usage is TRBV7-2 and J usage is TRBJ2-7; TRBD2 aligns across 9 bases. V lost 0 bases to trimming and J lost 7 bases; unmatched junction nucleotides: 4. This CDR3 is 14 amino acids long. Germline CDR1 is SGHTA and CDR2 is FQGNSA. Here the CDR3 reads CASSLARGGGEQYF. The CDR3 nucleotides are TGTGCCAGCAGCTTAGCGCGGGGGGGAGGTGAGCAGTACTTC.

This chain connects TRBV10-2 to TRBJ1-5, with D unclear. The ends were cut back, 1 base at V and 5 bases at J, with 3 bases in the middle. From germline, CDR1 is WSHSY and CDR2 SAAADI. CDR3 length: 12 amino acids. The chain's CDR3 is CASSEFDQPQHF. The CDR3 bases are TGCGCCAGCAGTGAGTTCGATCAGCCCCAGCATTTT.

V gene TRBV7-8 combines with J gene TRBJ2-7; D not certain. From germline, CDR1 is SGHVS and CDR2 FQNEAQ. This CDR3 has 13 amino acids. V was trimmed by 2 bases and J by 1 base, leaving 6 bases between them. The CDR3 loop is CASSLSRSYEQYF. The CDR3 DNA reads TGTGCCAGCAGCTTATCTAGGTCCTACGAGCAGTACTTC.

Concerning this clone: The DNA is omitted, as the CDR3 cannot be located on it reliably, and the CDR3 follows TCRdb's listing. This chain uses TRBV19 with TRBJ2-1; TRBD2 is the table's D call and was not checked against the DNA. Counting both end residues, the CDR3 totals 14 amino acids. CDR1 and CDR2 from the germline V gene are LNHDA and SQIVND (reference sequence). This chain's CDR3 is CASSSWGSGIGKFF.

This chain links TRBV28 with TRBJ1-2; tentative D call: TRBD1 (6 bases). V gave up 6 bases and J gave up 2 bases, with 13 bases separating them. The CDR3 length is 14 residues. Germline CDR1 MDHEN, CDR2 SYDVKM. The CDR3: CASRGDTQNYGYTF. In DNA, the CDR3 is TGTGCCAGCAGGGGGGACACTCAAAACTATGGCTACACCTTC.

V gene TRBV5-1 combines with J gene TRBJ2-2; TRBD1 matches 8 bases. This CDR3 is 15 amino acids long. The V segment lost 4 bases and the J segment 3 bases; nucleotides outside the gene matches: 5. Germline V gene data show CDR1 as SGHRS and CDR2 as YFSETQ. Here the CDR3 DNA reads TGCGCCAGCAGCAACACAGGGGGGTACACCGGGGAGCTGTTTTTT. It is translated as CASSNTGGYTGELFF. The entire variable domain, with the rest obtained from reference TRBV5-1 and TRBJ2-2, is as follows: KAGVTQTPRYLIKTRGQQVTLSCSPISGHRSVSWYQQTPGQGLQFLFEYFSETQRNKGNFPGRFSGRQFSNSRSEMNVSTLELGDSALYLCASSNTGGYTGELFFGEGSRLTVL.

The chain uses TRBV4-1 and TRBJ2-3; TRBD2 aligns across 7 bases. Looked up from germline, CDR1 is MGHRA and CDR2 is YSYEKL. The CDR3 loop spans 15 amino acids. V trimming: 1 base; J trimming: 6 bases; junction bases outside the gene matches: 7. The CDR3, as DNA: TGCGCCAGCAGCCAAGTAAAGGGAGGGACTGATACGCAGTATTTT. The encoded protein is CASSQVKGGTDTQYF.

The rearrangement uses TRBV11-3 and TRBJ1-1; D might be TRBD1 (5 bases). V lost 5 bases to trimming and J lost 7 bases, with 14 bases between them. This CDR3 is 13 amino acids long. The germline V gene has CDR1 SGHNT and CDR2 YENEEA. CDR3 amino acids: CASSLGDSGEAFF. The CDR3 DNA reads as TGTGCCAGCAGCCTTGGGGACTCCGGTGAAGCTTTCTTT.

The V and J genes are TRBV7-2 and TRBJ1-2, with 8 bases identical to TRBD1. V was clipped by 5 bases and J by 8 bases; unmatched bases: 7. CDR1 is SGHTA and CDR2 is FQGNSA in the germline V gene. This CDR3 region has 13 residues. CDR3 in amino acids: CASSREAGGGYTF. The CDR3 nucleotides are TGTGCCAGCAGCCGGGAGGCAGGGGGCGGCTACACCTTC.

The chain uses TRBV6-5 and TRBJ2-5, with a tentative D call TRBD1 (6 bases). Per the germline V gene, CDR1 is MNHEY and CDR2 is SVGAGI. Trimming removed 7 bases from V and 6 bases from J, with 21 bases in between. The CDR3 runs to 15 residues. CDR3 protein: CASTTQGSRLQTQYF. CDR3 bases: TGTGCCAGCACCACCCAGGGGTCACGGCTTCAGACCCAGTACTTC.

The chain carries TRBV28 and TRBJ2-7; 14 nucleotides agree with TRBD2. This CDR3 comprises 16 residues. The V gene end was trimmed by 2 bases and the J gene end by 2 bases; junction bases not matched to a gene: 2. The germline CDR1 and CDR2 sequences are MDHEN and SYDVKM. The DNA of the CDR3 is TGTGCCAGCAGTTTACCGACTAGCGGGGGGGCCTACGAGCAGTACTTC. Encoded protein: CASSLPTSGGAYEQYF. Based on the CDR3 plus reference TRBV28 and TRBJ2-7, the full variable domain is DVKVTQSSRYLVKRTGEKVFLECVQDMDHENMFWYRQDPGLGLRLIYFSYDVKMKEKGDIPEGYSVSREKKERFSLILESASTNQTSMYLCASSLPTSGGAYEQYFGPGTRLTVT.

V is TRBV24-1 and J is TRBJ1-3, with TRBD1 matching 8 bases. The CDR3 has 17 residues. The trim removed 3 bases at V and 0 bases at J, leaving 6 bases unmatched. Germline CDR1 KGHDR, CDR2 SFDVKD. The CDR3 is CATSDRQGLSSGNTIYF. The CDR3 nucleotides are TGTGCCACCAGTGATAGACAGGGGCTCTCCTCTGGAAACACCATATATTTT.

This clone was seen once. The rearrangement joins TRBV28 to TRBJ2-3, with 10 bases aligning to TRBD2. Per the germline V gene, CDR1 is MDHEN and CDR2 is SYDVKM. The J segment lost 4 bases and the V segment lost 5 bases, leaving 3 bases of the junction unmatched. This CDR3 has 14 residues. CDR3 DNA sequence: TGTGCCAGCAGTACTAGCGGGGTGTCAGATACGCAGTATTTT. This encodes CASSTSGVSDTQYF.

V is TRBV5-4 and J is TRBJ2-2; D is unclear. Trimming left V 4 bases short and J 1 base short, with 5 bases between. Germline assignment: CDR1 SGHNT and CDR2 YYREEE (reference sequence). The CDR3 loop spans 13 amino acids. In DNA, the CDR3 is TGTGCCAGCAGCGTCCAGAACACCGGGGAGCTGTTTTTT. This gives the protein CASSVQNTGELFF. The full variable domain, with the rest looked up from reference TRBV5-4 and TRBJ2-2, is ETGVTQSPTHLIKTRGQQVTLRCSSQSGHNTVSWYQQALGQGPQFIFQYYREEENGRGNFPPRFSGLQFPNYSSELNVNALELDDSALYLCASSVQNTGELFFGEGSRLTVL.

V usage is TRBV4-3 and J usage is TRBJ2-1; perhaps TRBD2 as D (6 bases). Germline V gene lookup returns CDR1 LGHNA and CDR2 YSLEER. Trimming cost V 4 bases and J 8 bases, with 18 bases left between them. This CDR3 is 15 amino acids long. This CDR3 reads CASSPRTTVVDEQFF. The CDR3, as DNA: TGCGCCAGCAGCCCCCGGACTACCGTGGTGGATGAGCAGTTCTTC.

This chain connects TRBV9 to TRBJ2-1, with D maybe TRBD2 (6 bases). The CDR3 contains 16 residues. V lost 2 bases and J 5 bases, leaving 17 bases between the germline ends. Germline V CDR1 and CDR2: SGDLS, YYNGEE. The CDR3 sequence is CASSVSGLPGDNEQFF. CDR3 coding DNA: TGTGCCAGCAGCGTCTCGGGACTCCCCGGAGACAATGAGCAGTTCTTC.

V and J are TRBV23-1 and TRBJ2-7, with 8 nucleotides matching TRBD1. TRBV23-1 is an ORF, and what it does is uncertain. After removal of 3 bases from V and 0 bases from J, the junction contained 10 bases not matched to a gene. CDR3 length equals 17 residues. CDR3 nucleotide sequence: TGCGCCAGCAGTCATCGAGTCCGGGACAGGAGCTCCTACGAGCAGTACGTC. Its translation: CASSHRVRDRSSYEQYV.

The chain is built from TRBV23-1 and TRBJ2-3; the match to TRBD2 covers 10 bases. TRBV23-1 is annotated as an ORF whose role is uncertain. The CDR3 extends over 22 amino acids. V lost 1 base and J lost 2; bases outside the gene matches: 21. The CDR3 coding sequence is TGCGCCAGCAGTCAATTGCCCCCTCCATTAGCGGGGGGATCGAGTGACACAGATACGCAGTATTTT. Its protein is CASSQLPPPLAGGSSDTDTQYF.

The chain joins TRBV6-6 to TRBJ2-2, with D unresolved. The CDR3 has 14 amino acids. V lost 11 bases to trimming and J lost 0 bases, with 13 bases between them. CDR1 is MNHNY and CDR2 is SVGAGI in the germline V gene (reference sequence). This CDR3 is CALSYTANTGELFF. The CDR3 DNA reads as TGTGCCCTTAGCTACACCGCGAACACCGGGGAGCTGTTTTTT.

The CDR3 loop reads CASTGDGGAGELFF. CDR3 nucleotides: TGTGCCAGCACGGGGGATGGGGGAGCCGGGGAGCTGTTTTTT. This chain connects TRBV2 to TRBJ2-2; D is perhaps TRBD2 (6 bases). Per germline, CDR1 SNHLY and CDR2 FYNNEI. Trimming cost V 7 bases and J 6 bases, with 15 bases left between them. The CDR3 has 14 residues.

The V call is TRBV14, the J call TRBJ1-1, with D unresolved. Germline V CDR1 and CDR2: SGHDN, FVKESK. The V and J ends lost 3 bases and 0 bases respectively, with 8 bases between them. The CDR3 covers 14 residues. Written as DNA, the CDR3 is TGTGCCAGCAGCCAGGCCAGAATGAACACTGAAGCTTTCTTT. This gives the protein CASSQARMNTEAFF.